This T cell receptor beta chain appears in the sequencing data of a study of cytomegalovirus exposure and HLA in healthy donors listed by TCRdb under 2017. In the study overall: According to a later analysis, the 110 or so validation repertoires were produced on the same platform as the 700 or so repertoires of the first cohort. The study aimed to test whether signatures of past pathogen exposure could be identified by cataloging public T cell receptors. Along with the roughly 670-subject first cohort, a separate validation cohort of over a hundred different subjects was used. To predict cytomegalovirus infection status, the study combined high-throughput TCR immunosequencing, statistical association of individual TCRs with disease status, and machine learning.

Library method: the immunoSEQ multiplex PCR assay. On the study's bioinformatics: A statistical classification framework was developed to diagnose cytomegalovirus status using the catalog of TCR beta chain sequences. TCRdb obtained this table from immuneACCESS and retained in-frame rearrangements with V and J assigned. These tables miss some clones; where compared with another copy, unresolved V genes account for less than half of the shortfall, and the remainder is unexplained. That table gives V, J and clone size, and the DNA gave D and trimming. The sample includes under 250,000 clones, with about 87% observed a single time. The ten largest clones add up to 2% to 3% of the sample. What the work shows at the level of the full study, not this receptor alone: The classifier was reported to diagnose cytomegalovirus status with high specificity and sensitivity in both the original and validation cohorts. A later analysis had no HLA typing for the validation cohort, so co-occurrence there was scored across all 120 repertoires. Across donors, most TCR sequences were observed very rarely, whereas some public TCRs were present in many individuals. The authors suggested that the approach could potentially be generalized to other disease states and immunological phenotypes. Three of the identified cytomegalovirus-associated TCR beta chains were confirmed in vitro to be specific for cytomegalovirus antigens. Of the cluster scores, 90% to 95% were above 0 in a later analysis, which found that TCRs clustered in the first cohort also tended to co-occur in the 90 to 150 validation repertoires. A total of fewer than 200 TCR beta chains were listed by the study as associated with cytomegalovirus.

Donors formed part of the validation cohort, which comprised 120 subjects and was distinct from the first cohort of under 850 subjects. To note about this clone: The antigen it recognizes is unknown. Base qualities are not recorded, but no much larger clone differs from it by a single base.

This receptor was taken from a man younger than 35 in good health and CMV-seronegative. Specimen: PBMCs.

The DNA sequence is TGTGCCAGCAGTTATTACGGGGGTCCTAGCACAGATACGCAGTATTTT. This translates into CASSYYGGPSTDTQYF. The chain links TRBV6-6 with TRBJ2-3; TRBD2 is perhaps the D gene, given 6 matching bases. The CDR3, cysteine through phenylalanine, is 16 amino acids long. Only CDR3 DNA is held: 48 bases, read in frame from base 1. The junction shows trimming of 3 bases on V and 0 bases on J, plus 13 bases between the germline ends. CDR1 and CDR2, per the germline V gene (reference sequence), are MNHNY and SVGAGI.